Shown below are 5 T cell receptor beta chains from a single sample sequenced in a study of blood T cell repertoires in COVID-19. Some clones are missing from TCRdb's copy, which holds only in-frame ones; the method was immunoSEQ multiplex PCR. The table shows about 250,000 clones, with 88% occurring only once. The specimen was peripheral blood. These TCRs come from a woman under 40 with COVID-19, enrolled during active disease.

Note on this clone: At one end the junction does not follow the germline gene, possibly because of a read error. V and J are TRBV5-6 and TRBJ1-6, with TRBD1 as a possible D gene (5 bases). The CDR3 runs 14 residues. Germline assignment: CDR1 SGHDT and CDR2 YYEEEE. This CDR3 reads CASGLAGLSSPLHF. Written as DNA, the CDR3 is TGTGCCAGCGGCTTGGCAGGGCTTAGTTCACCCCTCCACTTT.

The chain combines TRBV3-1 (or the pseudogene TRBV3-2) with TRBJ1-1; possible D gene TRBD1, 6 bases. This CDR3 contains 15 residues. Trimming removed 0 bases from V and 5 bases from J, with 13 bases in between. Per germline, CDR1 LGHDT and CDR2 YNNKEL (reference sequence). CDR3 sequence: CASSQEGGSRTEAFF. The CDR3 region has the DNA TGTGCCAGCAGCCAAGAAGGGGGTTCGAGGACTGAAGCTTTCTTT.

The CDR3 region has the DNA TGTGCCAGCAGCTTAAGGACAGATGCTAGCACAGATACGCAGTATTTT. Translation gives CASSLRTDASTDTQYF. V and J are TRBV7-6 and TRBJ2-3; D perhaps matches TRBD1 (6 bases). The V gene's germline CDR1 is SGHVS and CDR2 FNYEAQ. Between the trimmed V and J ends, which lost 2 bases and 0 bases, there was a span of 12 bases. This CDR3 has 16 amino acids.

The chain recombines TRBV6-6 with TRBJ2-5; 14 bases are shared with TRBD2. Germline CDR1 is MNHNY and CDR2 is SVGAGI (reference sequence). Losses at the gene ends were 5 bases for V and 5 bases for J; bases not matched to a gene: 16. The CDR3 is 19 residues long. The CDR3 DNA sequence: TGTGCCAGCAGTCGACTCAACCCGGGACTAGCGGGAGCGGGGGAGACCCAGTACTTC. The encoded protein is CASSRLNPGLAGAGETQYF.

V is TRBV5-1 and J is TRBJ2-3; D perhaps matches TRBD1 (6 bases). Between the trimmed V and J ends, which lost 3 bases and 0 bases, there was a span of 11 bases. This CDR3 is built from 15 residues. CDR1 is SGHRS and CDR2 is YFSETQ in the germline V gene. CDR3 in DNA: TGCGCCAGCAGCTCCGGGACACACAGCACAGATACGCAGTATTTT. Protein sequence: CASSSGTHSTDTQYF.